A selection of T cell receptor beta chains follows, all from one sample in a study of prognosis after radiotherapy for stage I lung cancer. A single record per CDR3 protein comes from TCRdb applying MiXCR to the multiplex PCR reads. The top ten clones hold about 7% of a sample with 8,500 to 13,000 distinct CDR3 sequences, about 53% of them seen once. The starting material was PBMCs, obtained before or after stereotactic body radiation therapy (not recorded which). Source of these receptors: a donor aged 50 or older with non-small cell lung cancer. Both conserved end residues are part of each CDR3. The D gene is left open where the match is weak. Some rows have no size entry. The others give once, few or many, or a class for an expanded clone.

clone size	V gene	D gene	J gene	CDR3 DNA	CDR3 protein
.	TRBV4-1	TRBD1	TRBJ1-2	TGCGCCAGCAGCCAATACGACAGGGGTAGAGGGGATGGCTACACCTTC	CASSQYDRGRGDGYTF
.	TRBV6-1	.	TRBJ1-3	TGTGCCAGCACCTTTTTTGGGGGTTCTAGCTCTGGAAACACCATATATTTT	CASTFFGGSSSGNTIYF
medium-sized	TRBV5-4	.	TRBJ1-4	TGTGCCAGCAGCAGCTATATAGGGGGAGCGGCTAATGAAAAACTGTTTTTT	CASSSYIGGAANEKLFF
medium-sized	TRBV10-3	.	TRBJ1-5	TGTGCCATCAGTGAGGGATCCCCACGGGGCAATCAGCCCCAGCATTTT	CAISEGSPRGNQPQHF
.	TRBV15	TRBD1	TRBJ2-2	TGTGCCACCAGAGAACAGGGGGACGACGGGGAGCTGTTTTTT	CATREQGDDGELFF
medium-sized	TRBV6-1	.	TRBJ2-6	TGTGCCAGCAGTGAGATGAGGGGGATCTCCACTGGGGCCAACGTCCTGACTTTC	CASSEMRGISTGANVLTF
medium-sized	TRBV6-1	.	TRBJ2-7	TGTGCCATATTACCCCGGAACGGAAACGAGCAGTACTTC	CAILPRNGNEQYF
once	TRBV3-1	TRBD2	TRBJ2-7	TGTGCCAGCAGCCAAGCAGGTACTAGCGGGAAGTGGGAGCAGTACTTC	CASSQAGTSGKWEQYF
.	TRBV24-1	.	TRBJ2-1	TGTGCCACCAGTGATCCGAGCCCCGCACTAGGTCAATTACAGTTCTTC	CATSDPSPALGQLQFF
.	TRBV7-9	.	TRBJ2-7	TGTGCCAGCAGCTTAGGGGGGGATGGGATGCGAGAGCAGTACTTC	CASSLGGDGMREQYF
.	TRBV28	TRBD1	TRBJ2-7	TGTGCCAGCAGTTTATGGGGGCAGGGGGCTGAAGAGCAGTACTTC	CASSLWGQGAEEQYF
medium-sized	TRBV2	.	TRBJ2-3	TGTGCCAGCACCGCGACAGACCTCACAGATACGCAGTATTTT	CASTATDLTDTQYF
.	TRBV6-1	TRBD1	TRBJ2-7	TGTGCCAGCAGTGAATTCGACAGGGGGTTTCCCTACGAGCAGTACTTC	CASSEFDRGFPYEQYF
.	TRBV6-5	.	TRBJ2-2	TGTGCCAGCAGTTACGCGGGACGCCACGCGAACACCGGGGAGCTGTTTTTT	CASSYAGRHANTGELFF
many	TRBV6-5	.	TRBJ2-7	TGTGCCAGCAGTTACACTTCGACGTTGAGTGAGCAGTACTTC	CASSYTSTLSEQYF
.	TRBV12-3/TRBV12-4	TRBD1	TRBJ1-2	TGTGCCAGCAGATTGGGCGGGACAGACTATGGCTACACCTTC	CASRLGGTDYGYTF
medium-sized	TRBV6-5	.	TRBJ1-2	TGTGCTAGCAGTTACTCGACCCGGGGGCAAACTAACTATGGCTACACCTTC	CASSYSTRGQTNYGYTF
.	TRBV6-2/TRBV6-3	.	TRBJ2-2	TGTGCCAGCAGTTACTCGATATCTCGCGCGAACACCGGGGAGCTGTTTTTT	CASSYSISRANTGELFF
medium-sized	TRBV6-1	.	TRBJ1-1	TGTGCCAGCAGGAACGACAGACTGAACACTGAAGCTTTCTTT	CASRNDRLNTEAFF
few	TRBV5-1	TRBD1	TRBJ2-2	TGCGCTAGCAGCATAATACAGGGGGCGAACACCGGGGAGCTGTTTTTT	CASSIIQGANTGELFF
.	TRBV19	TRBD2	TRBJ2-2	TGTGCCAGTAGGGGGCGGGAGGGGGTGAACACCGTGGAGCTGTTTTTT	CASRGREGVNTVELFF
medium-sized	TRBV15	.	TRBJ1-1	TGTGCCACCAGCAGGGCCAGCGGGGCAGGCTTGAACACTGAAGCTTTCTTT	CATSRASGAGLNTEAFF
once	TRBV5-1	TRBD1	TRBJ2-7	TGCGCCAGCAGCTTCCCGGGACAGGGAATGGAGCAGTACTTC	CASSFPGQGMEQYF
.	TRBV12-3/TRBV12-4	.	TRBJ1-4	TGTGCCATCAGTTTAGGTAGTTGGCCTGGGGAAAAACTGCTTTTT	CAISLGSWPGEKLLF
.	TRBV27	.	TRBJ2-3	TGTGCCAGCAGTTCCTCCTATGGTGGAAGCTTGGGGCCAGATACGCAGTATTTT	CASSSSYGGSLGPDTQYF
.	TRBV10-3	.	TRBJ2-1	TGTGCCATCAGTGTGGGCAGGGGATGCTGTCGCTCCTACAATGAGCAGTTCTTC	CAISVGRGCCRSYNEQFF
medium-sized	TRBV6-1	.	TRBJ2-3	TGTGCCAGCAGTCAAGGACAGTATCAGTATTTT	CASSQGQYQYF
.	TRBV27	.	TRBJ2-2	TGTGCCAGCAGTCTGCCGGGCGGGGAGCTGTTTTTT	CASSLPGGELFF
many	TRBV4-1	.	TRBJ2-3	TGCGCCAGCAGCCAAGATCTTGGGATAGTCACAGATACGCAGTATTTT	CASSQDLGIVTDTQYF
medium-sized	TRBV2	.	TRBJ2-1	TGTGCCAGCAGTGAAGGGGGGTCCTACAATGAGCAGTTCTTC	CASSEGGSYNEQFF
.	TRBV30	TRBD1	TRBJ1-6	TGTGCCTGGCAGGGGGACAATAATTCACCCCTCCACTTT	CAWQGDNNSPLHF
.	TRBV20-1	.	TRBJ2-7	TGCAGTGCTACAGACGGAGCAGACTCCTACGAGCAGTACTTC	CSATDGADSYEQYF
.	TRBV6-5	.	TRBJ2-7	.	CASSSSRSGDRYF
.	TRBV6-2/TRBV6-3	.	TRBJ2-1	TGTGCCAGCAGTGCATCCGAGACAGAAGAGCAGTTCTTC	CASSASETEEQFF
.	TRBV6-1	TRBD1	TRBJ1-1	TGTGCCAGCAGCCTGGACAGGGCTAACACTGAAGCTTCCTTT	CASSLDRANTEASF
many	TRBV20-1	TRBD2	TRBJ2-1	TGCAGTGCTCTGGGACTAGCCATTGAGCAGTTCTTC	CSALGLAIEQFF